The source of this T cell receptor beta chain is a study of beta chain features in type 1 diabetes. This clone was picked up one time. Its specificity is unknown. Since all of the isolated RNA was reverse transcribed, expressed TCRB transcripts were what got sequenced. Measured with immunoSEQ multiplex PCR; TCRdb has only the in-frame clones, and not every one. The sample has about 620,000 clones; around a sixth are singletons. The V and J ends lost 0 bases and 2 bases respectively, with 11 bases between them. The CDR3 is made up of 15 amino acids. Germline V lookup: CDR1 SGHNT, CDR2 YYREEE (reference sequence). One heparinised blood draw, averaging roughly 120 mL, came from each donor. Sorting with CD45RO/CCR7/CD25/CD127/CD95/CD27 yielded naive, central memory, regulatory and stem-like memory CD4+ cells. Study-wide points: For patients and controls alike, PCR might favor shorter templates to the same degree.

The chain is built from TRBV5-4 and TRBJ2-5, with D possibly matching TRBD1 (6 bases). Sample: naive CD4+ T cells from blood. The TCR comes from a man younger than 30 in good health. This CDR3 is CASSLADRPQETQYF. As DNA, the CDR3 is TGTGCCAGCAGCTTGGCCGACAGGCCACAAGAGACCCAGTACTTC. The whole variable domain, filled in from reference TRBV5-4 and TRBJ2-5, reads ETGVTQSPTHLIKTRGQQVTLRCSSQSGHNTVSWYQQALGQGPQFIFQYYREEENGRGNFPPRFSGLQFPNYSSELNVNALELDDSALYLCASSLADRPQETQYFGPGTRLLVL.